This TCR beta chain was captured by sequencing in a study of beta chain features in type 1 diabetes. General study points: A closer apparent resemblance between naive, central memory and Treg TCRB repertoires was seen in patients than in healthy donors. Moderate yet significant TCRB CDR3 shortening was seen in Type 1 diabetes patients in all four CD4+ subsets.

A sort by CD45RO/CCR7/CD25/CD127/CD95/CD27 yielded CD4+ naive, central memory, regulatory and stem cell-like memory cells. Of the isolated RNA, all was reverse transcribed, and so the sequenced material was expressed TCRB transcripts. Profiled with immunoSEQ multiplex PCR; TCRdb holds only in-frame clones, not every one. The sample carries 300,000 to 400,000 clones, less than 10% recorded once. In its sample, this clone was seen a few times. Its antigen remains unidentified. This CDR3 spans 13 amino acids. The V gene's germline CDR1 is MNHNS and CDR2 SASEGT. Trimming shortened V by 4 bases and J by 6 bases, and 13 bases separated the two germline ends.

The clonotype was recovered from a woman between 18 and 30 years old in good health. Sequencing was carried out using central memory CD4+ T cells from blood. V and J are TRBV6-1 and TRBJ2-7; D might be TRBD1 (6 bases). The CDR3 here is CASSGGRGPEQYF. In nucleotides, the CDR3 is TGTGCCAGCAGTGGAGGCAGGGGCCCCGAGCAGTACTTC.